These 19 T cell receptor beta chains share one sample of origin, sequenced in a study of cytomegalovirus exposure and HLA in healthy donors (TCRdb year 2017). The receptor library was made with the immunoSEQ multiplex PCR assay. The multiplex PCR relied on a mix of 60 forward primers for TCR Vbeta segments and 13 reverse primers for TCR Jbeta segments. The table comes from immuneACCESS by way of TCRdb, which keeps in-frame sequences with V and J called. Part of the clones is missing from these tables; in studies checked, under half for an unresolved V gene and the rest for unknown reasons. The sample data list about 160,000 clones, and roughly 80% of these were observed just once. The top ten clones comprise 1.3% of the sample. Material for sequencing was PBMCs. These receptors all stem from a woman between 50 and 59 years old in good health and CMV-seronegative.

V and J are TRBV19 and TRBJ1-1; TRBD1 matches at 7 bases. V gave up 3 bases and J gave up 5 bases; unmatched junction bases: 9. The germline V gene encodes CDR1 LNHDA and CDR2 SQIVND (reference sequence). The CDR3 is 15 residues long. CDR3 amino acids: CASSIGRGLGTEAFF. The CDR3, as DNA: TGTGCCAGTAGTATCGGTAGGGGGCTTGGAACTGAAGCTTTCTTT.

The rearrangement links TRBV5-6 to TRBJ2-5; tentative D call: TRBD2 (5 bases). CDR1 is SGHDT and CDR2 is YYEEEE in the germline V gene. Trimming pared 4 bases from V and 10 bases from J, leaving 8 bases between. The CDR3 is 10 amino acids. CDR3 loop: CASSLGSQYF. The CDR3 DNA follows: TGTGCCAGCAGCCTTGGGAGCCAGTACTTC.

This chain joins TRBV9 and TRBJ1-4; 7 positions match TRBD1. Looked up from germline, CDR1 is SGDLS and CDR2 is YYNGEE. Trimming cost V 7 bases and J 2 bases; bases outside gene matches: 5. The CDR3 covers 14 residues. CDR3 DNA: TGTGCCAGCGGGGACAGCTTTACTAATGAAAAACTGTTTTTT. Translating it yields CASGDSFTNEKLFF.

The chain links TRBV6-5 to TRBJ2-3, with TRBD1 as a possible D gene (6 bases). The CDR3 totals 14 residues. Germline lookup yields CDR1 MNHEY and CDR2 SVGAGI. Deletions cut 8 bases from V and 3 bases from J, with 15 bases between. Written as DNA, the CDR3 is TGTGCCAGCGGGGACACCCCGAGGACAGATACGCAGTATTTT. Its translation is CASGDTPRTDTQYF.

This chain uses TRBV7-2 with TRBJ2-3, with D unresolved. Trimming pared 3 bases from V and 4 bases from J, leaving 8 bases between. Germline V CDR1 and CDR2: SGHTA, FQGNSA. This CDR3 region has 13 residues. The CDR3: CASSFQDPDTQYF. For the CDR3, the DNA is TGTGCCAGCAGCTTCCAGGATCCAGATACGCAGTATTTT.

J is TRBJ2-7 and V is TRBV28; 10 bases are shared with TRBD2. Trimming at V came to 7 bases and at J to 5 bases, leaving 11 bases not matched to a gene. Germline V lookup: CDR1 MDHEN, CDR2 SYDVKM. There are 15 residues in the CDR3. DNA of the CDR3: TGTGCCAGCAAATTTCGGACTAGCGGTCGCCACGAGCAGTACTTC. Translated: CASKFRTSGRHEQYF.

As for this clone: In the same sample, other DNA sequences code for this CDR3. V and J are TRBV7-8 and TRBJ2-7; 8 bases are a match to TRBD1. V dropped 8 bases and J dropped 2; count of bases not matched to a gene: 2. CDR1 and CDR2 from the germline V gene are SGHVS and FQNEAQ. This CDR3 spans 12 amino acids. The CDR3 bases are TGTGCCAGCGGACAGGGAACCTACGAGCAGTACTTC. This sequence encodes CASGQGTYEQYF.

This clone was found once. This rearrangement joins TRBV6-5 to TRBJ2-1, with 8 bases identical to TRBD2. This CDR3 contains 12 residues. CDR1 is MNHEY and CDR2 is SVGAGI in the germline V gene. Germline trimming cut 6 bases from V and 15 bases from J; bases unmatched to any gene: 10. CDR3 coding DNA: TGTGCCAGCAGACATACTAGCGGTCGGGTGTTCTTC. Translation gives CASRHTSGRVFF.

The chain couples TRBV4-3 to TRBJ1-4; D is uncertain. Germline V gives CDR1 LGHNA, CDR2 YSLEER. The CDR3 runs to 16 residues. Trimming cost V 4 bases and J 8 bases, with 20 bases left between them. The CDR3 DNA follows: TGCGCCAGCAGCCGATCATCCGGTCCCGGGGAAGAAAAACTGTTTTTT. Residues: CASSRSSGPGEEKLFF.

The V call is TRBV6-6, the J call TRBJ1-5; TRBD1 aligns across 7 bases. Unmatched junction bases numbered 12, after V lost 7 bases and J lost 3 bases. The CDR3 runs to 16 residues. Germline V CDR1 and CDR2: MNHNY, SVGAGI (reference sequence). This chain's CDR3 is CASKPKTGDVNQPQHF. In DNA form, the CDR3 reads TGTGCCAGCAAACCTAAAACAGGGGACGTCAATCAGCCCCAGCATTTT.

This clone was detected only a few times. The chain recombines TRBV6-1 with TRBJ1-2; D uncertain. The CDR3 has 13 residues. The germline CDR1 and CDR2 sequences are MNHNS and SASEGT. V lost 7 bases, J lost 8 bases, and 17 bases lay in between. The CDR3 is CASTQTTLGGYTF. The CDR3, as DNA: TGTGCCAGCACCCAAACTACCCTCGGCGGCTACACCTTC.

The V and J genes are TRBV6-5 and TRBJ2-7, with D tentatively TRBD2 (6 bases). Germline loops: CDR1 MNHEY, CDR2 SVGAGI. V dropped 6 bases and J dropped 2 bases, with 14 bases sitting between them. CDR3 length equals 14 residues. The CDR3 spells CASRLAGRTYEQYF. The CDR3 coding sequence is TGTGCCAGCAGGCTCGCCGGGAGAACCTACGAGCAGTACTTC.

The rearrangement uses TRBV28 and TRBJ2-3; TRBD1 matches 10 bases. CDR1 and CDR2 from the germline V gene are MDHEN and SYDVKM. The CDR3 is 16 residues long. The ends lost 1 base at V and 4 bases at J; junction bases unmatched: 5. This chain's CDR3 is CASSLFGTGAADTQYF. In DNA form, the CDR3 reads TGTGCCAGCAGTTTATTCGGGACAGGGGCCGCAGATACGCAGTATTTT.

The chain uses TRBV18 and TRBJ1-1; TRBD1 might be the D (6 bases). The CDR3 covers 15 residues. CDR1 KGHSH and CDR2 LQKENI come from the germline V gene. Trimming cost V 4 bases and J 0 bases, with 12 bases left between them. Here the CDR3 DNA reads TGTGCCAGCTCACGCAGACAGGACCTGAACACTGAAGCTTTCTTT. This encodes CASSRRQDLNTEAFF.

This clone was seen a handful of times. V gene TRBV19 combines with J gene TRBJ2-1, with a possible D match to TRBD1 (6 bases). V was pared by 9 bases and J by 2 bases, with 14 bases between. The CDR3 has 14 residues. Germline assignment: CDR1 LNHDA and CDR2 SQIVND (reference sequence). DNA of the CDR3: TGTGCCAGCTCTTCAGGGGAAACCTACAATGAGCAGTTCTTC. It codes for CASSSGETYNEQFF.

This clone has only one observation. The chain is built from TRBV11-2 and TRBJ2-2; 7 positions match TRBD2. Germline trimming cut 4 bases from V and 6 bases from J; bases unmatched to any gene: 8. Germline CDR1 and CDR2: SGHAT and FQNNGV. This CDR3 has 15 residues. The CDR3 reads CASSSLNGRPGELFF. DNA of the CDR3: TGTGCCAGCAGCTCCCTCAACGGGAGGCCCGGGGAGCTGTTTTTT.

The chain uses TRBV12-5 and TRBJ1-2; no firm D call. This CDR3 is built from 13 residues. The germline V gene encodes CDR1 LGHNT and CDR2 FRNRAP. Trimming took 1 base from V and 4 from J, leaving 7 bases between them. CDR3 protein: CASGLDFVYGYTF. The CDR3 DNA follows: TGTGCTAGTGGTTTGGACTTCGTCTATGGCTACACCTTC.

The chain links TRBV5-4 to TRBJ2-1, with TRBD2 identical over 11 bases. Germline V CDR1 and CDR2: SGHNT, YYREEE (reference sequence). Trimming cost V 3 bases and J 8 bases; bases outside gene matches: 7. The CDR3 contains 15 residues. This CDR3 is CASSYPLAGGDEQFF. CDR3 in DNA: TGTGCCAGCAGCTACCCCCTAGCGGGGGGCGATGAGCAGTTCTTC. Using reference TRBV5-4 and TRBJ2-1 for the parts outside the CDR3, the full variable domain is ETGVTQSPTHLIKTRGQQVTLRCSSQSGHNTVSWYQQALGQGPQFIFQYYREEENGRGNFPPRFSGLQFPNYSSELNVNALELDDSALYLCASSYPLAGGDEQFFGPGTRLTVL.

This chain joins TRBV4-1 and TRBJ2-5; possible D gene TRBD1, 5 bases. The germline V and J ends were trimmed by 0 bases and 4 bases, with 12 bases remaining between them. The germline V gene encodes CDR1 MGHRA and CDR2 YSYEKL. This CDR3 region has 15 residues. CDR3 amino acids: CASSQDTWGGETQYF. CDR3 DNA: TGCGCCAGCAGCCAAGATACCTGGGGCGGAGAGACCCAGTACTTC.